These T cell receptor beta chains were read from a single sample in a study of regulatory T cells in long-lasting Graves disease. TCRdb used MiXCR to reprocess the multiplex PCR reads, holding one entry per CDR3 protein. The table records about 200,000 distinct CDR3 sequences, roughly a fifth of them present only once. The sample was also reused in another study, on T cells in Graves' hyperthyroidism and ophthalmopathy.

Sequencing was performed on peripheral blood mononuclear cells (PBMCs), taken at new diagnosis, from a patient treated with antithyroid drugs. The receptors originated from a woman under 40 with Graves disease. Both conserved end residues are part of each CDR3. The order of the fields is V gene, clone size, J gene, D gene, CDR3 protein, CDR3 DNA. A D gene is named only where the DNA matches it firmly. A clone size is listed for some rows: how often the clone was seen (once, few, many), or a class if it is expanded.

v_gene: TRBV15; abundance: many; j_gene: TRBJ2-5; d_gene: TRBD2; CDR3aa: CATSRDRGGLGETQYF; CDR3nt: TGTGCCACCAGCAGAGATCGCGGGGGGCTCGGAGAGACCCAGTACTTC
v_gene: TRBV27; abundance: -; j_gene: TRBJ2-7; d_gene: TRBD2; CDR3aa: CASSLSGLAATYEQYF; CDR3nt: TGTGCCAGCAGTTTATCGGGACTAGCCGCGACCTACGAGCAGTACTTC
v_gene: TRBV18; abundance: -; j_gene: TRBJ2-7; d_gene: TRBD1; CDR3aa: CASSPETGRSYEQYF; CDR3nt: TGTGCCAGCTCCCCCGAGACAGGGAGATCCTACGAGCAGTACTTC
v_gene: TRBV30; abundance: many; j_gene: TRBJ1-2; d_gene: -; CDR3aa: CAWSVGLSGPEAYTF; CDR3nt: TGTGCCTGGAGTGTAGGGCTAAGCGGTCCGGAAGCCTACACCTTC
v_gene: TRBV24-1; abundance: many; j_gene: TRBJ2-2; d_gene: TRBD2; CDR3aa: CATSDPGLAANTGELFF; CDR3nt: TGTGCCACCAGTGACCCGGGACTAGCGGCGAACACCGGGGAGCTGTTTTTT
v_gene: TRBV6-1; abundance: many; j_gene: TRBJ1-5; d_gene: -; CDR3aa: CASSEAGTYRQPQHF; CDR3nt: TGTGCCAGCAGTGAAGCGGGGACATACCGTCAGCCCCAGCATTTT
v_gene: TRBV7-9; abundance: few; j_gene: TRBJ2-7; d_gene: -; CDR3aa: CASSPPTSFPHEQYF; CDR3nt: TGTGCCAGCAGCCCCCCCACTAGTTTTCCCCACGAGCAGTACTTC
v_gene: TRBV2; abundance: -; j_gene: TRBJ2-1; d_gene: -; CDR3aa: CASSERESSYNEQFF; CDR3nt: TGTGCCAGCAGTGAACGGGAGAGCTCCTACAATGAGCAGTTCTTC
v_gene: TRBV18; abundance: -; j_gene: TRBJ1-6; d_gene: -; CDR3aa: CASSPGQNSPLHF; CDR3nt: TGTGCCAGCTCACCAGGACAGAATTCACCCCTCCACTTT
v_gene: TRBV20-1; abundance: -; j_gene: TRBJ2-1; d_gene: TRBD1; CDR3aa: CSARTGQGFNEQFF; CDR3nt: TGCAGTGCTAGGACAGGACAGGGGTTTAATGAGCAGTTCTTC
v_gene: TRBV3-1; abundance: many; j_gene: TRBJ2-7; d_gene: TRBD2; CDR3aa: CASSQVAGVADEQYF; CDR3nt: TGTGCCAGCAGCCAAGTGGCGGGAGTGGCGGACGAGCAGTACTTC
v_gene: TRBV11-1; abundance: -; j_gene: TRBJ2-3; d_gene: TRBD2; CDR3aa: CASSFSGGTTDTQYF; CDR3nt: TGTGCCAGCAGCTTTAGCGGGGGGACTACAGATACGCAGTATTTT
v_gene: TRBV20-1; abundance: many; j_gene: TRBJ1-3; d_gene: -; CDR3aa: CSARGSPGVTIYF; CDR3nt: TGCAGTGCTAGGGGGTCTCCTGGAGTTACCATATATTTT
v_gene: TRBV20-1; abundance: -; j_gene: TRBJ2-1; d_gene: -; CDR3aa: CSASYGESHNEQFF; CDR3nt: TGCAGTGCTAGTTATGGGGAGTCCCACAATGAGCAGTTCTTC
v_gene: TRBV6-1; abundance: many; j_gene: TRBJ2-7; d_gene: -; CDR3aa: CASSELYEQYF; CDR3nt: TGTGCCAGCAGTGAGTTGTACGAGCAGTACTTC
v_gene: TRBV5-6; abundance: few; j_gene: TRBJ2-7; d_gene: TRBD1; CDR3aa: CASSLGQGYGQYF; CDR3nt: TGTGCCAGCAGCTTGGGACAGGGTTACGGGCAGTACTTC
v_gene: TRBV6-1; abundance: once; j_gene: TRBJ1-1; d_gene: -; CDR3aa: CTSSPTQTEAFF; CDR3nt: TGTACCAGCAGCCCAACGCAAACTGAAGCTTTCTTT
v_gene: TRBV11-2; abundance: -; j_gene: TRBJ1-2; d_gene: -; CDR3aa: CASSQSSLQGYTF; CDR3nt: TGTGCCAGCAGTCAGTCATCTCTACAAGGCTACACCTTC
v_gene: TRBV28; abundance: many; j_gene: TRBJ2-7; d_gene: -; CDR3aa: CASSDRTYEQYF; CDR3nt: TGTGCCAGCTCAGACAGGACCTACGAGCAGTACTTC
v_gene: TRBV30; abundance: many; j_gene: TRBJ2-7; d_gene: -; CDR3aa: CAWTGAYEQYF; CDR3nt: TGTGCCTGGACAGGCGCCTACGAGCAGTACTTC
v_gene: TRBV28; abundance: many; j_gene: TRBJ2-7; d_gene: TRBD1; CDR3aa: CASTLRGTGGYEQYF; CDR3nt: TGTGCCAGCACCCTCAGGGGGACAGGAGGCTACGAGCAGTACTTC
v_gene: TRBV30; abundance: few; j_gene: TRBJ2-3; d_gene: -; CDR3aa: CAWSKFTDTQYF; CDR3nt: TGTGCCTGGAGCAAATTTACAGATACGCAGTATTTT
v_gene: TRBV30; abundance: many; j_gene: TRBJ1-1; d_gene: -; CDR3aa: CAWSQGWNTEAFF; CDR3nt: TGTGCCTGGAGTCAGGGTTGGAACACTGAAGCTTTCTTT